A selection of T cell receptor beta chains follows, all from one sample in a study of OX40 agonist ivuxolimab in advanced cancers. Only in-frame clones appear in the TCRdb table, and some are missing; sequencing was by immunoSEQ multiplex PCR. The table records just over 35,000 clones, less than 85% of them present only once. The sample here was CD4+ or CD8+ T cells sorted from blood, taken in a trial of the OX40 agonist ivuxolimab. The receptors were sampled from an adult with an advanced solid tumor such as melanoma, head and neck, liver or kidney cancer. Each CDR3 is given with its conserved first and last residue. A D gene is named only where the DNA matches it firmly. The size entry is marked missing in some rows and otherwise reads once, few, many or a size class.

J gene: TRBJ2-1
clone size: NA
D gene: TRBD1
V gene: TRBV15
CDR3 protein: CATASGQGLNEQFF
CDR3 DNA: TGTGCCACCGCTTCGGGACAGGGGCTCAATGAGCAGTTCTTC

J gene: TRBJ2-7
clone size: once
D gene: TRBD1
V gene: TRBV28
CDR3 protein: CASTGVVSGTGSHEQYF
CDR3 DNA: TGTGCCAGCACGGGGGTGGTATCCGGGACAGGGTCCCACGAGCAGTACTTC

J gene: TRBJ2-1
clone size: NA
D gene: NA
V gene: TRBV13
CDR3 protein: CASIQARGERWNEQFF
CDR3 DNA: TGTGCCAGCATTCAGGCCCGCGGGGAACGGTGGAATGAGCAGTTCTTC

J gene: TRBJ1-4
clone size: NA
D gene: NA
V gene: TRBV4-1
CDR3 protein: CASSQDMGGKLFF
CDR3 DNA: TGCGCCAGCAGCCAAGACATGGGGGGAAAACTGTTTTTT

J gene: TRBJ2-5
clone size: NA
D gene: NA
V gene: TRBV15
CDR3 protein: CATSRDHGGRETQYF
CDR3 DNA: TGTGCCACCAGCAGAGACCATGGGGGACGGGAGACCCAGTACTTC

J gene: TRBJ2-3
clone size: NA
D gene: NA
V gene: TRBV7-9
CDR3 protein: CASKKTNTDTQYF
CDR3 DNA: TGTGCCAGCAAGAAGACAAACACAGATACGCAGTATTTT

J gene: TRBJ2-1
clone size: NA
D gene: NA
V gene: TRBV11-2
CDR3 protein: CASRLMGITNEQFF
CDR3 DNA: TGTGCCAGCAGGTTAATGGGGATAACCAATGAGCAGTTCTTC

J gene: TRBJ2-7
clone size: NA
D gene: NA
V gene: TRBV4-1
CDR3 protein: CASSQVADGNYEQYF
CDR3 DNA: TGCGCCAGCAGCCAAGTTGCCGACGGTAACTACGAGCAGTACTTC

J gene: TRBJ1-1
clone size: NA
D gene: NA
V gene: TRBV4-2
CDR3 protein: CASSQDNRRMNTEAFF
CDR3 DNA: TGTGCCAGCAGCCAAGATAATCGACGGATGAACACTGAAGCTTTCTTT

J gene: TRBJ1-5
clone size: NA
D gene: NA
V gene: TRBV7-8
CDR3 protein: CASSLGAWGNPNQPQHF
CDR3 DNA: TGTGCCAGCAGCTTAGGGGCCTGGGGCAACCCCAATCAGCCCCAGCATTTT

J gene: TRBJ1-2
clone size: once
D gene: TRBD1
V gene: TRBV28
CDR3 protein: CASSLGDRGDYGYTF
CDR3 DNA: TGTGCCAGCAGTTTAGGGGACAGGGGTGACTATGGCTACACCTTC

J gene: TRBJ1-3
clone size: once
D gene: NA
V gene: TRBV7-2
CDR3 protein: CASSFDSSGNTIYF
CDR3 DNA: TGTGCCAGCAGCTTCGACAGCTCTGGAAACACCATATATTTT

J gene: TRBJ1-1
clone size: NA
D gene: NA
V gene: TRBV9
CDR3 protein: CASSAVRREAFF
CDR3 DNA: TGTGCCAGCAGCGCCGTCAGGAGAGAAGCTTTCTTT

J gene: TRBJ1-2
clone size: once
D gene: NA
V gene: TRBV6-6
CDR3 protein: CASSTLLGHGYTF
CDR3 DNA: TGTGCCAGCAGTACCCTTTTGGGTCACGGCTACACCTTC

J gene: TRBJ1-2
clone size: once
D gene: TRBD1
V gene: TRBV6-5
CDR3 protein: CASRLGQSSTPGYTF
CDR3 DNA: TGTGCCAGCAGGCTGGGACAGTCCTCCACACCTGGCTACACCTTC

J gene: TRBJ1-1
clone size: NA
D gene: NA
V gene: TRBV19
CDR3 protein: CASSFGEGGTEAFF
CDR3 DNA: TGTGCCAGTAGTTTCGGCGAGGGGGGCACTGAAGCTTTCTTT

J gene: TRBJ1-6
clone size: NA
D gene: NA
V gene: TRBV27
CDR3 protein: CASSGTSDSPLHF
CDR3 DNA: TGTGCCAGCAGTGGGACGTCGGATTCACCCCTCCACTTT

J gene: TRBJ2-3
clone size: NA
D gene: TRBD2
V gene: TRBV2
CDR3 protein: CASRGGFTDTQYF
CDR3 DNA: TGTGCCAGCCGGGGGGGGTTTACAGATACGCAGTATTTT

J gene: TRBJ1-1
clone size: NA
D gene: NA
V gene: TRBV27
CDR3 protein: CASSLATGYTEAFF
CDR3 DNA: TGTGCCAGCAGTTTGGCCACAGGGTACACTGAAGCTTTCTTT

J gene: TRBJ2-6
clone size: NA
D gene: NA
V gene: TRBV28
CDR3 protein: CASSLGRPSGANVLTF
CDR3 DNA: TGTGCCAGCAGTTTAGGTCGACCCTCTGGGGCCAACGTCCTGACTTTC

J gene: TRBJ2-1
clone size: NA
D gene: NA
V gene: TRBV6-6
CDR3 protein: CASSYGGRGQFF
CDR3 DNA: TGTGCCAGCAGTTATGGCGGGCGGGGGCAGTTCTTC

J gene: TRBJ1-1
clone size: NA
D gene: NA
V gene: TRBV2
CDR3 protein: CASSQGMNTEAFF
CDR3 DNA: TGTGCCAGCAGTCAGGGGATGAACACTGAAGCTTTCTTT

J gene: TRBJ2-5
clone size: NA
D gene: TRBD2
V gene: TRBV15
CDR3 protein: CATSGGWEQYF
CDR3 DNA: TGTGCCACCTCCGGGGGGTGGGAGCAGTACTTC